Listed here are 14 T cell receptor beta chains from one sample, sequenced in a study of cytomegalovirus exposure and HLA in healthy donors. Sequenced by immunoSEQ multiplex PCR; TCRdb stores in-frame clones only, minus some. Of over 150,000 clones listed, about 95% were seen once; the top ten hold about 0.94%. The source material was PBMCs. These receptors all come from a woman between 18 and 29 years old in good health and CMV-seronegative.

V is TRBV20-1 and J is TRBJ2-1; weak D call: TRBD1 (6 bases). The ends were cut back, 5 bases at V and 14 bases at J, with 13 bases in the middle. In germline, CDR1 is DFQATT, CDR2 SNEGSKA (reference sequence). This CDR3 is 10 amino acids long. CDR3 in amino acids: CSAEDRLEFF. In DNA, the CDR3 is TGCAGTGCTGAAGACAGGTTGGAGTTCTTC.

The count of this clone is one. The CDR3 DNA reads TGTGCCAGCAGTGGTAGCGGGGGGTTTAACGAGCAGTACTTC. Translated, it gives CASSGSGGFNEQYF. The chain has TRBV27 and TRBJ2-7; 10 nucleotides align to TRBD2. The CDR3 has 14 residues. Losses at the gene ends were 5 bases for V and 5 bases for J; bases not matched to a gene: 6. CDR1 is MNHEY and CDR2 is SMNVEV in the germline V gene (reference sequence).

V and J are TRBV5-1 and TRBJ1-2; TRBD1 matches 11 bases. Germline V gives CDR1 SGHRS, CDR2 YFSETQ. The CDR3 is 16 residues long. V lost 1 base to trimming and J lost 4 bases; unmatched junction nucleotides: 6. This chain's CDR3 is CASSLRLDRGPYGYTF. The CDR3 coding sequence is TGCGCCAGCAGCTTGCGGCTGGACAGGGGGCCCTATGGCTACACCTTC.

The genes are TRBV5-6 and TRBJ2-1; 9 positions agree with TRBD2. V was clipped by 4 bases and J by 9 bases; unmatched bases: 8. The germline CDR1 and CDR2 sequences are SGHDT and YYEEEE. The CDR3 covers 14 residues. In nucleotides, the CDR3 is TGTGCCAGCAGCCGGGGGCGGGGGGGCGTTGAGCAGTTCTTC. Amino acid sequence: CASSRGRGGVEQFF.

The chain couples TRBV5-6 to TRBJ1-2; TRBD1 matches 7 bases. V shed 1 base, J shed 3 bases, and the junction held 6 bases outside the gene matches. In germline, CDR1 is SGHDT, CDR2 YYEEEE. CDR3 length equals 15 residues. DNA for the CDR3: TGTGCCAGCAGCTTGACAGGGGTTCTTTACTATGGCTACACCTTC. Translated: CASSLTGVLYYGYTF.

About this clone itself: An end of the junction does not agree with germline; a read error may underlie this. Other DNA sequences in the sample encode the same CDR3. The chain joins TRBV5-4 to TRBJ2-1; TRBD2 matches 7 bases. The CDR3 loop spans 15 amino acids. CDR1 is SGHNT and CDR2 is YYREEE in the germline V gene (reference sequence). The CDR3 region is CASSQETGGYNEQFF. In DNA form, the CDR3 reads TGCGCCAGCAGCCAAGAAACGGGGGGCTACAATGAGCAGTTCTTC.

The chain uses TRBV9 and TRBJ1-4, with 8 positions matching TRBD1. In germline, CDR1 is SGDLS, CDR2 YYNGEE. V was pared by 4 bases and J by 1 base, with 3 bases of the junction left unmatched. The CDR3 runs to 15 residues. CDR3: CASSPQGETNEKLFF. CDR3 nucleotide sequence: TGTGCCAGCAGCCCACAGGGGGAAACTAATGAAAAACTGTTTTTT.

The chain recombines TRBV4-3 with TRBJ1-5; no reliable D call. Trimming removed 0 bases at V and 2 bases at J, with 17 bases between. Germline V CDR1 and CDR2: LGHNA, YSLEER. There are 18 residues in the CDR3. The DNA of the CDR3 is TGCGCCAGCAGCCAAGATGAGAGGGATTATTGTGGCAATCAGCCCCAGCATTTT. Its protein is CASSQDERDYCGNQPQHF.

The V gene is TRBV30, the J gene TRBJ2-1; D possibly corresponds to TRBD1 (5 bases). This CDR3 is 16 amino acids long. Germline CDR1 GTSNPN, CDR2 SVGIG (reference sequence). Trimming removed 0 bases at V and 4 bases at J, with 16 bases between. CDR3 coding DNA: TGTGCCTGGAGTGTAGGGGCCCGGCAGGGATACAATGAGCAGTTCTTC. As protein: CAWSVGARQGYNEQFF.

This chain joins TRBV29-1 and TRBJ2-7; D perhaps matches TRBD1 (5 bases). The CDR3 length is 14 residues. CDR1 is SQVTM, CDR2 ANQGSEA, per germline. Trimming removed 7 bases from V and 1 base from J, with 17 bases in between. CDR3 residues: CSAALGVESYEQYF. DNA for the CDR3: TGCAGCGCCGCGTTAGGGGTCGAATCCTACGAGCAGTACTTC.

The genes are TRBV13 and TRBJ2-7; weak D call: TRBD2 (7 bases). CDR1 PRHDT and CDR2 FYEKMQ come from the germline V gene (reference sequence). Trimming left V 5 bases short and J 4 bases short, with 12 bases between. The CDR3 totals 13 residues. DNA of the CDR3: TGTGCCAGCAGCCCACAGGGAGGGTACGAGCAGTACTTC. Translating it yields CASSPQGGYEQYF.

This chain uses TRBV27 with TRBJ2-1, with 8 bases matching TRBD2. CDR3 length equals 15 residues. Germline V gene data show CDR1 as MNHEY and CDR2 as SMNVEV (reference sequence). V dropped 3 bases and J dropped 2; count of bases not matched to a gene: 3. The CDR3 DNA is TGTGCCAGCAGTTTCCGGGGGGGCCCCTACAATGAGCAGTTCTTC. Translated, it gives CASSFRGGPYNEQFF.

The chain uses TRBV10-1 and TRBJ2-3; 9 bases line up with TRBD2. CDR1 is WNHNN and CDR2 is SYGVQD in the germline V gene (reference sequence). The CDR3 runs to 17 residues. After removal of 0 bases from V and 2 bases from J, the junction contained 6 bases not matched to a gene. Here the CDR3 DNA reads TGCGCCAGCAGTGAGTCCCAGCGGGGGGAATTCACAGATACGCAGTATTTT. This translates into CASSESQRGEFTDTQYF.

This clone was seen only a few times. This chain uses TRBV4-1 with TRBJ1-3; the D is unclear. Germline loops: CDR1 MGHRA, CDR2 YSYEKL. This CDR3 has 14 amino acids. V was pared by 3 bases and J by 5 bases, with 11 bases between. CDR3 in DNA: TGCGCCAGCAGCCAGATCCGGGAAAGAAACACCATATATTTT. Translating gives CASSQIRERNTIYF.